The next 32 T cell receptor beta chains were all read from a single sample in a study of blood T cell repertoires in COVID-19. Here immunoSEQ multiplex PCR was the method, and the copy in TCRdb shows in-frame clones only, minus some. The sample holds a few hundred thousand clones, approximately 91% seen once. Sequencing input: peripheral blood. Receptors were obtained from a woman aged 25 to 39 with COVID-19, enrolled during active disease.

The chain has TRBV4-1 and TRBJ2-1; the D gene is possibly TRBD2 (6 bases). V lost 2 bases and J 8 bases, leaving 10 bases between the germline ends. The V gene's germline CDR1 is MGHRA and CDR2 YSYEKL. The CDR3 extends over 13 amino acids. CDR3 protein: CASSQNRDYEQFF. The CDR3 bases are TGCGCCAGCAGCCAAAACCGGGACTATGAGCAGTTCTTC.

This chain connects TRBV10-1 to TRBJ2-3; possible D gene TRBD2, 6 bases. V was pared by 0 bases and J by 5 bases, with 12 bases between. From germline, CDR1 is WNHNN and CDR2 SYGVQD (reference sequence). This CDR3 region has 15 residues. CDR3 loop: CASSESPSAIDTQYF. The CDR3 DNA sequence: TGCGCCAGCAGTGAGTCCCCTAGCGCGATAGATACGCAGTATTTT.

The chain is built from TRBV27 and TRBJ2-1; D perhaps matches TRBD1 (5 bases). Germline lookup yields CDR1 MNHEY and CDR2 SMNVEV (reference sequence). V was pared by 5 bases and J by 9 bases, with 8 bases between. The CDR3 has 11 residues. For the CDR3, the DNA is TGTGCCAGCAGTCAGGGTAGTGAGCAGTTCTTC. It translates to CASSQGSEQFF.

V and J are TRBV5-4 and TRBJ2-7, with 7 positions matching TRBD1. Germline V gives CDR1 SGHNT, CDR2 YYREEE (reference sequence). Trimming cost V 5 bases and J 1 base; bases outside gene matches: 3. The length of the CDR3 is 13 residues. The CDR3 here is CASRDRSSYEQYF. Written as DNA, the CDR3 is TGTGCCAGCAGGGACAGGTCTTCCTACGAGCAGTACTTC.

V gene TRBV28 combines with J gene TRBJ1-2; TRBD1 aligns across 9 bases. Germline V gene sequence: CDR1 MDHEN, CDR2 SYDVKM. Unmatched junction bases numbered 4, after V lost 6 bases and J lost 5 bases. There are 13 residues in the CDR3. The CDR3, as DNA: TGTGCCAGCAGCGAAGGGACAGGGTATGGCTACACCTTC. This translates into CASSEGTGYGYTF.

As for this clone: The sample contains more than one DNA sequence encoding this CDR3. The V gene is TRBV18, the J gene TRBJ1-1, with D uncertain. CDR1 KGHSH and CDR2 LQKENI come from the germline V gene. Deletions cut 2 bases from V and 0 bases from J, with 10 bases between. This CDR3 is 15 amino acids long. The CDR3 region has the DNA TGTGCCAGCTCACCAGGCAGAGCGATGAACACTGAAGCTTTCTTT. This gives the protein CASSPGRAMNTEAFF.

The V call is TRBV2, the J call TRBJ2-5; TRBD2 agrees at 10 bases. From germline, CDR1 is SNHLY and CDR2 FYNNEI. V was clipped by 6 bases and J by 5 bases; unmatched bases: 9. The CDR3 is made up of 15 amino acids. This chain's CDR3 is CASSENSGRRETQYF. DNA of the CDR3: TGTGCCAGCAGCGAAAATAGCGGGAGGAGGGAGACCCAGTACTTC. The complete variable domain, with remaining parts taken from reference TRBV2 and TRBJ2-5, reads EPEVTQTPSHQVTQMGQEVILRCVPISNHLYFYWYRQILGQKVEFLVSFYNNEISEKSEIFDDQFSVERPDGSNFTLKIRSTKLEDSAMYFCASSENSGRRETQYFGPGTRLLVL.

The chain carries TRBV7-9 and TRBJ2-1; 10 bases are a match to TRBD1. The germline gives CDR1 SEHNR, CDR2 FQNEAQ (reference sequence). The CDR3 covers 16 residues. With 0 bases clipped from V and 7 bases from J, the junction kept 6 bases outside the gene matches. CDR3 sequence reads: CASSLALSDRGNEQFF. For the CDR3, the DNA is TGTGCCAGCAGCTTAGCGCTGTCGGACAGGGGGAATGAGCAGTTCTTC.

The chain carries TRBV2 and TRBJ1-1, with D perhaps matching TRBD1 (5 bases). This CDR3 contains 18 residues. CDR1 is SNHLY and CDR2 is FYNNEI in the germline V gene. Trimming took 0 bases from V and 1 from J, leaving 18 bases between them. The CDR3 here is CASSEARDPSQGNTEAFF. CDR3 coding DNA: TGTGCCAGCAGTGAAGCGCGGGACCCATCCCAGGGGAACACTGAAGCTTTCTTT.

Only a few counts were recorded for this clone. The genes are TRBV7-9 and TRBJ1-3, with 8 bases fitting TRBD1. V was clipped by 1 base and J by 1 base; unmatched bases: 0. The CDR3 extends over 15 amino acids. Germline assignment: CDR1 SEHNR and CDR2 FQNEAQ (reference sequence). CDR3: CASSLGTGSGNTIYF. In DNA form, the CDR3 reads TGTGCCAGCAGCTTAGGGACAGGGTCTGGAAACACCATATATTTT.

This chain joins TRBV5-4 and TRBJ2-3; 12 nucleotides align to TRBD2. The trim removed 4 bases at V and 2 bases at J, leaving 5 bases unmatched. The CDR3 has 16 residues. CDR1 SGHNT and CDR2 YYREEE come from the germline V gene (reference sequence). The DNA of the CDR3 is TGTGCCAGCAGCCCTGGACTAGCGGGATACACAGATACGCAGTATTTT. Protein: CASSPGLAGYTDTQYF. Full variable domain (rest looked up from reference TRBV5-4 and TRBJ2-3): ETGVTQSPTHLIKTRGQQVTLRCSSQSGHNTVSWYQQALGQGPQFIFQYYREEENGRGNFPPRFSGLQFPNYSSELNVNALELDDSALYLCASSPGLAGYTDTQYFGPGTRLTVL.

This chain connects TRBV6-5 to TRBJ2-1; 15 bases match TRBD2. Germline V gene sequence: CDR1 MNHEY, CDR2 SVGAGI. Germline trimming cut 7 bases from V and 9 bases from J; bases unmatched to any gene: 4. There are 14 residues in the CDR3. The CDR3 coding sequence is TGTGCCAGCACCGGACTAGCGGGAGGGGGTGAGCAGTTCTTC. Its translation: CASTGLAGGGEQFF.

The chain combines TRBV7-8 with TRBJ2-1; 13 bases agree with TRBD2. V gave up 4 bases and J gave up 4 bases; unmatched junction bases: 7. The CDR3 is 17 amino acids. CDR1 and CDR2 from the germline V gene are SGHVS and FQNEAQ. CDR3 bases: TGTGCCAGCAGCTCCTTGACTAGCGGGGGGCCTTACAATGAGCAGTTCTTC. Its protein product is CASSSLTSGGPYNEQFF.

The genes are TRBV6-6 and TRBJ1-2, with D maybe TRBD1 (6 bases). CDR1 and CDR2 (germline): MNHNY, SVGAGI (reference sequence). The ends were cut back, 5 bases at V and 4 bases at J, with 17 bases in the middle. The CDR3 runs 15 residues. DNA for the CDR3: TGTGCCAGCAGTCCGGGGGGCCTCGGGGGCTATGGCTACACCTTC. Its protein product is CASSPGGLGGYGYTF.

V and J are TRBV6-2 or TRBV6-3 and TRBJ2-7, with D possibly matching TRBD1 (6 bases). Germline values: CDR1 MNHEY, CDR2 SVGEGT. CDR3 length equals 11 residues. V gave up 9 bases and J gave up 7 bases, with 13 bases separating them. The CDR3 DNA is TGTGCCAGTAGCCGAGGGGGTGAGCAGTACTTC. Translation gives CASSRGGEQYF.

This sequence joins TRBV12-3 or TRBV12-4 and TRBJ2-7, with TRBD1 as a possible D gene (5 bases). V was trimmed by 3 bases and J by 4 bases, leaving 7 bases between them. The CDR3 has 12 amino acids. Here the CDR3 reads CASSFDSYEQYF. In DNA, the CDR3 is TGTGCCAGCAGTTTTGACAGTTACGAGCAGTACTTC.

V is TRBV28 and J is TRBJ1-3; TRBD1 matches 7 bases. Germline V lookup: CDR1 MDHEN, CDR2 SYDVKM. This CDR3 is built from 12 residues. With V trimmed by 7 bases and J by 8 bases, 5 bases remained unmatched. The CDR3 DNA reads as TGTGCCAGCACCCCAGGGGGATACACCATATATTTT. Its protein is CASTPGGYTIYF.

The chain carries TRBV5-4 and TRBJ1-2; D gene unclear. The germline V gene has CDR1 SGHNT and CDR2 YYREEE (reference sequence). V was clipped by 0 bases and J by 8 bases, with 14 bases between them. The CDR3 length is 14 residues. CDR3 sequence: CASSLEPSSRGYTF. Written as DNA, the CDR3 is TGTGCCAGCAGCTTGGAACCGTCCTCGCGGGGCTACACCTTC.

The chain links TRBV7-2 to TRBJ1-1; 7 bases align to TRBD1. V lost 5 bases and J lost 1; bases outside the gene matches: 4. The CDR3 totals 14 residues. The V gene's germline CDR1 is SGHTA and CDR2 FQGNSA. CDR3 in amino acids: CASSIDRANTEAFF. DNA of the CDR3: TGTGCCAGCAGCATCGACAGGGCGAACACTGAAGCTTTCTTT.

The rearrangement links TRBV5-4 to TRBJ2-1, with TRBD2 matching 9 bases. The junction had 7 bases not matched to a gene; V was cut back by 0 bases and J by 6 bases. The length of the CDR3 is 16 residues. Germline V gene data show CDR1 as SGHNT and CDR2 as YYREEE (reference sequence). The chain's CDR3 is CASSLAWAGGANEQFF. Here the CDR3 DNA reads TGTGCCAGCAGCTTGGCCTGGGCGGGAGGGGCCAATGAGCAGTTCTTC.

The chain is built from TRBV7-6 and TRBJ1-4; D is perhaps TRBD1 (5 bases). Per the germline V gene, CDR1 is SGHVS and CDR2 is FNYEAQ. Trimming stripped 3 bases from V and 4 bases from J, with 12 bases between. This CDR3 has 15 residues. The CDR3 DNA reads TGTGCCAGCAGCTTCTTTTCCCAGGGTAATGAAAAACTGTTTTTT. Translating gives CASSFFSQGNEKLFF.

The chain carries TRBV29-1 and TRBJ2-7; D is perhaps TRBD2 (6 bases). Germline assignment: CDR1 SQVTM and CDR2 ANQGSEA. CDR3 size: 14 residues. V gave up 5 bases and J gave up 2 bases, with 16 bases separating them. CDR3 in DNA: TGCAGCGTTCGCCGGGACTTCCAGACCTACGAGCAGTACTTC. The encoded protein is CSVRRDFQTYEQYF.

The rearrangement links TRBV6-2 or TRBV6-3 to TRBJ2-7; 9 bases fit TRBD1. V lost 5 bases to trimming and J lost 2 bases; unmatched junction nucleotides: 7. This CDR3 has 15 residues. From germline, CDR1 is MNHEY and CDR2 SVGEGT. This chain's CDR3 is CASSTPGQGPYEQYF. CDR3 DNA sequence: TGTGCCAGCAGTACGCCGGGACAGGGCCCCTACGAGCAGTACTTC.

A note on this clone: This specimen includes other DNA sequences encoding the same CDR3. This chain uses TRBV30 with TRBJ1-3; a weak D match, TRBD1 (6 bases). This CDR3 has 13 residues. Trimming removed 3 bases at V and 4 bases at J, with 10 bases between. Germline lookup yields CDR1 GTSNPN and CDR2 SVGIG (reference sequence). CDR3 sequence: CAWSPGVGNTIYF. CDR3 nucleotides: TGTGCCTGGAGCCCAGGGGTGGGAAACACCATATATTTT.

The sample holds a few counts of this clone. The J gene is TRBJ2-5, the V gene TRBV6-6; 10 positions agree with TRBD2. J was trimmed by 1 base and V by 6 bases; bases with no gene match: 5. Germline CDR1 reads MNHNY; CDR2 reads SVGAGI (reference sequence). The CDR3 has 15 residues. The CDR3 nucleotides read TGTGCCAGCAGCGAGCGGGAGGGTCTCCAAGAGACCCAGTACTTC. Translation gives CASSEREGLQETQYF.

The chain links TRBV7-9 to TRBJ2-1; 11 bases align to TRBD2. CDR1 SEHNR and CDR2 FQNEAQ come from the germline V gene (reference sequence). This CDR3 is 16 amino acids long. The trim removed 4 bases at V and 12 bases at J, leaving 14 bases unmatched. The CDR3 DNA is TGTGCCAGCAGCTCAACCGGGACTAGCGGTTCGGAATTGCAGTTCTTC. It is translated as CASSSTGTSGSELQFF.

The gene calls are TRBV28 and TRBJ1-3; unclear D gene. Germline CDR1 and CDR2: MDHEN and SYDVKM. This CDR3 contains 14 residues. V lost 3 bases, J lost 2 bases, and 8 bases lay in between. CDR3 sequence (DNA): TGTGCCAGCAGTTTGGAGGAGGCTGGAAACACCATATATTTT. It is translated as CASSLEEAGNTIYF.

This clone was picked up a small number of times. The chain uses TRBV29-1 and TRBJ1-5, with no clear D. The V gene lost 5 bases and the J gene lost 9 bases, with 20 bases spanning the gap. The CDR3 spans 14 residues. Germline V CDR1 and CDR2: SQVTM, ANQGSEA. The CDR3 region has the DNA TGCAGCGTTCGGGTGACGGACTTATTTTCGCCCCAGCATTTT. The encoded protein is CSVRVTDLFSPQHF. Combining the CDR3 with reference TRBV29-1 and TRBJ1-5 gives the whole variable domain SAVISQKPSRDICQRGTSLTIQCQVDSQVTMMFWYRQQPGQSLTLIATANQGSEATYESGFVIDKFPISRPNLTFSTLTVSNMSPEDSSIYLCSVRVTDLFSPQHFGDGTRLSIL.

V and J are TRBV7-8 and TRBJ2-7; possibly TRBD1 for D (5 bases). The germline V gene has CDR1 SGHVS and CDR2 FQNEAQ. Trimming left V 5 bases short and J 3 bases short, with 17 bases between. The CDR3 totals 15 residues. The CDR3 is CASSPGRTTGYEQYF. The CDR3 nucleotides are TGTGCCAGCAGCCCTGGGCGGACAACTGGCTACGAGCAGTACTTC.

The chain has TRBV13 and TRBJ2-3; D remains unclear. Germline V gives CDR1 PRHDT, CDR2 FYEKMQ (reference sequence). V was shortened by 3 bases and J by 6 bases, with 4 bases between the two germline ends. There are 11 residues in the CDR3. In DNA form, the CDR3 reads TGTGCCAGCAGCTTGGAGGATACGCAGTATTTT. Its translation is CASSLEDTQYF.

This chain links TRBV6-5 with TRBJ1-3; 8 positions match TRBD1. Per the germline V gene, CDR1 is MNHEY and CDR2 is SVGAGI. The CDR3 extends over 15 amino acids. Germline trimming cut 2 bases from V and 4 bases from J; bases unmatched to any gene: 4. CDR3 region: CASSYNQGAGNTIYF. For the CDR3, the DNA is TGTGCCAGCAGTTACAACCAGGGGGCGGGAAACACCATATATTTT.

This sequence joins TRBV9 and TRBJ2-2, with 9 bases lining up with TRBD2. The germline CDR1 and CDR2 sequences are SGDLS and YYNGEE. CDR3 length equals 21 residues. The junction had 25 bases not matched to a gene; V was cut back by 4 bases and J by 6 bases. The CDR3 nucleotides read TGTGCCAGCAGCCCCTCCGGGATAGCGGGAGTAGTCGGGGTGGTCTCCGGGGAGCTGTTTTTT. Translating it yields CASSPSGIAGVVGVVSGELFF.